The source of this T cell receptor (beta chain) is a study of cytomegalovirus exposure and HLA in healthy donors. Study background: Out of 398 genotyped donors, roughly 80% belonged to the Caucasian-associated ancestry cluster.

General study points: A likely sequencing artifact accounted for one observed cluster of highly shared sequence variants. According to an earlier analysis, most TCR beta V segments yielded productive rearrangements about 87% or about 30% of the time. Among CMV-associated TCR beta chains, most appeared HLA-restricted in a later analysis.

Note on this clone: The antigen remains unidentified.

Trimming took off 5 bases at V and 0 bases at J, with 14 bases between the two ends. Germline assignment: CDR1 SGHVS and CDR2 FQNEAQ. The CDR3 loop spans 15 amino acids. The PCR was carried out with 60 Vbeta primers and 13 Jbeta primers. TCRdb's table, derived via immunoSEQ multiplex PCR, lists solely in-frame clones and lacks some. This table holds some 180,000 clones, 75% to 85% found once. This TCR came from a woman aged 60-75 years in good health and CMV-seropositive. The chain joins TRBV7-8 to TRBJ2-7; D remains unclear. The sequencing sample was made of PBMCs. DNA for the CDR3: TGTGCCAGCAGCCTCTACCAGGCCCCCTCCTACGAGCAGTACTTC. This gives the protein CASSLYQAPSYEQYF.